This T cell receptor (beta chain) was observed in a study of CXCR3-negative and CXCR3-positive naive CD8 T cells. This CDR3 spans 13 amino acids. CDR1 and CDR2 (germline): SGHTA, FQGNSA. Study-wide results and limits: Naive cells with CXCR3 showed TRB CDR3s that were more hydrophobic than those in CXCR3-negative naive cells. Memory CD8+ cells showed much lower diversity, while both naive subsets were comparably high.

Notes on this clonotype: Antigen unknown.

Carrying UMI labels, the TRB cDNA libraries were prepared through 5' RACE. TCRdb re-analyzed the 5' RACE reads; it lists each CDR3 protein once, without DNA. The listing contains about 98,000 distinct CDR3 sequences. The chain recombines TRBV7-2 with TRBJ2-7; checking the TCRdb D call of TRBD1 is not possible without DNA. Sequenced input: naive CXCR3+ CD8+ T cells from blood. Subset indicated: CD45RO-CCR7+CD27+CD95- naive CD8+ T cells expressing CXCR3 (TNR3+). The sequence was obtained from a human donor in good health. Some clones in this sample may be carry-over from other donors' samples. CDR3 sequence reads: CASSWDRDYEQYF.